The source of this T cell receptor (beta chain) is a study of blood T cell repertoires in COVID-19. Study summary: Whether acute or convalescent, the COVID-19 samples came from the United States, Italy and Spain. PBMCs, B-cell-depleted T cells, or T cells were the source of the cDNA or gDNA that made up the material.

Germline CDR1 reads SGHVS; CDR2 reads FNYEAQ. V lost 0 bases, J lost 6 bases, and 4 bases stayed unmatched. This CDR3 contains 16 residues. Source study methods: For nucleated cells, counts were estimated from reference gene primer amplification. Profiling relied on immunoSEQ multiplex PCR, and the TCRdb table lists in-frame clones only, not all of them. V and J calls and clone size are as listed in that table; D and trimming were resolved from the DNA. The data show about 100,000 clones, around 90% seen once. Sequencing input: peripheral blood. The chain recombines TRBV7-6 with TRBJ2-2; 10 bases fit TRBD2. This receptor was taken from a human donor with active COVID-19. The donor label of this sample is uncertain. The chain's CDR3 is CASSLASSGGSGELFF. The CDR3 DNA reads TGTGCCAGCAGCTTAGCGAGTAGCGGGGGGTCCGGGGAGCTGTTTTTT.